One and the same sample provided the 32 T cell receptor beta chains below, sequenced in a study of shared clonotypes between healthy human individuals. Sequencing used immunoSEQ multiplex PCR; TCRdb keeps in-frame clones, though not all of them. Of over 2 million clones detected, 85% to 95% appear once; the ten largest clones hold roughly 0.13%. Sequencing input: naive CD4+ T cells sorted from blood. Subset given: CD45RA+ positively selected. These receptors came from a man between 18 and 29 years old in good health.

The J gene is TRBJ1-5, the V gene TRBV28; D is undetermined. Trimming took off 6 bases at V and 0 bases at J, with 9 bases between the two ends. The CDR3 has 14 amino acids. Germline V gene lookup returns CDR1 MDHEN and CDR2 SYDVKM. The CDR3 DNA follows: TGTGCCAGCAGAGTCACGGGTAGCAATCAGCCCCAGCATTTT. Protein: CASRVTGSNQPQHF.

This chain links TRBV5-1 with TRBJ2-2; 8 bases agree with TRBD2. The CDR3 is 15 amino acids. CDR1 and CDR2 (germline): SGHRS, YFSETQ. V trimming: 6 bases; J trimming: 6 bases; junction bases outside the gene matches: 10. The CDR3 loop is CASKWAGGIAGELFF. CDR3 DNA sequence: TGCGCCAGCAAGTGGGCGGGAGGAATAGCCGGGGAGCTGTTTTTT. Complete variable domain (other parts from reference TRBV5-1 and TRBJ2-2): KAGVTQTPRYLIKTRGQQVTLSCSPISGHRSVSWYQQTPGQGLQFLFEYFSETQRNKGNFPGRFSGRQFSNSRSEMNVSTLELGDSALYLCASKWAGGIAGELFFGEGSRLTVL.

The chain links TRBV7-2 to TRBJ2-4; perhaps TRBD1 as D (8 bases). CDR1 and CDR2 from the germline V gene are SGHTA and FQGNSA. The V end lost 2 bases, the J end lost 7 bases, and 18 bases lay between the germline ends. The CDR3 consists of 16 residues. In DNA, the CDR3 is TGTGCCAGCAGCTTACCCACTACAGGGGGGGCGAACATTCAGTACTTC. Protein: CASSLPTTGGANIQYF.

This clone came up once. The genes are TRBV5-6 and TRBJ1-2; D gene uncertain. V lost 4 bases and J 4 bases, leaving 11 bases between the germline ends. The CDR3 totals 13 residues. The V gene's germline CDR1 is SGHDT and CDR2 YYEEEE. The CDR3 sequence is CASSTTVGYGYTF. The CDR3 DNA follows: TGTGCCAGCAGCACCACAGTGGGCTATGGCTACACCTTC. The whole variable domain, remainder taken from reference TRBV5-6 and TRBJ1-2, is DAGVTQSPTHLIKTRGQQVTLRCSPKSGHDTVSWYQQALGQGPQFIFQYYEEEERQRGNFPDRFSGHQFPNYSSELNVNALLLGDSALYLCASSTTVGYGYTFGSGTRLTVV.

The V gene is TRBV7-2, the J gene TRBJ1-1; possibly TRBD1 for D (6 bases). Germline V lookup: CDR1 SGHTA, CDR2 FQGNSA. The CDR3 is made up of 14 amino acids. V was shortened by 5 bases and J by 5 bases, with 15 bases between the two germline ends. The CDR3 region is CASSPVRGSTEAFF. The CDR3 nucleotides are TGTGCCAGCAGCCCAGTCAGGGGTAGTACTGAAGCTTTCTTT. The whole variable domain, filled in from reference TRBV7-2 and TRBJ1-1, reads GAGVSQSPSNKVTEKGKDVELRCDPISGHTALYWYRQSLGQGLEFLIYFQGNSAPDKSGLPSDRFSAERTGGSVSTLTIQRTQQEDSAVYLCASSPVRGSTEAFFGQGTRLTVV.

This chain connects TRBV30 to TRBJ2-7; 7 positions match TRBD1. The CDR3 extends over 12 amino acids. Germline V gene lookup returns CDR1 GTSNPN and CDR2 SVGIG (reference sequence). Trimming took 8 bases from V and 4 from J; bases not matched to a gene: 8. CDR3 coding DNA: TGTGCCGGAACCGGGACAGATTACGAGCAGTACTTC. Translation: CAGTGTDYEQYF.

CDR3 region: CASSLTGGQTQYF. The CDR3 DNA is TGCGCCAGCAGCCTGACAGGAGGGCAGACCCAGTACTTC. The chain has TRBV5-1 and TRBJ2-5; the D gene could be TRBD1 or TRBD2 (6 bases each). This CDR3 is 13 amino acids long. Germline CDR1 reads SGHRS; CDR2 reads YFSETQ. Trimming cost V 4 bases and J 6 bases, with 13 bases left between them.

The chain carries TRBV7-3 and TRBJ1-2; D call uncertain. The V gene lost 1 base and the J gene lost 3 bases, with 12 bases spanning the gap. This CDR3 contains 15 residues. Germline V gene data show CDR1 as SGHTA and CDR2 as FQGTGA. As DNA, the CDR3 is TGTGCCAGCAGCTTAAGAGGAGGGTCCGACTATGGCTACACCTTC. Protein sequence: CASSLRGGSDYGYTF.

This chain uses TRBV6-6 with TRBJ1-2; tentatively, D is TRBD1 (6 bases). The CDR3 contains 14 residues. Trimming stripped 7 bases from V and 7 bases from J, with 19 bases between. CDR1 MNHNY and CDR2 SVGAGI come from the germline V gene (reference sequence). The CDR3 spells CASTSGQGRRGYTF. CDR3 nucleotides: TGTGCCAGCACCTCCGGCCAGGGGCGTCGTGGCTACACCTTC.

This chain connects TRBV5-1 to TRBJ1-1; D is uncertain. V lost 0 bases and J 11 bases, leaving 14 bases between the germline ends. The V gene's germline CDR1 is SGHRS and CDR2 YFSETQ. This CDR3 is 13 amino acids long. In DNA form, the CDR3 reads TGCGCCAGCAGCTTGGAATTTGGTTCCAGGGCTTTCTTT. Amino acid sequence: CASSLEFGSRAFF. The complete variable domain, with remaining parts taken from reference TRBV5-1 and TRBJ1-1, reads KAGVTQTPRYLIKTRGQQVTLSCSPISGHRSVSWYQQTPGQGLQFLFEYFSETQRNKGNFPGRFSGRQFSNSRSEMNVSTLELGDSALYLCASSLEFGSRAFFGQGTRLTVV.

The CDR3 nucleotides read TGTGCCAGCAGCCCCCCTCGCCGGGACAGGGGTTTGGGCGGGGAGACCCAGTACTTC. It encodes CASSPPRRDRGLGGETQYF. V is TRBV7-9 and J is TRBJ2-5, with 10 positions matching TRBD1. Losses at the gene ends were 5 bases for V and 5 bases for J; bases not matched to a gene: 20. This CDR3 is built from 19 residues. Germline lookup yields CDR1 SEHNR and CDR2 FQNEAQ (reference sequence). Using reference TRBV7-9 and TRBJ2-5 for the parts outside the CDR3, the full variable domain is DTGVSQNPRHKITKRGQNVTFRCDPISEHNRLYWYRQTLGQGPEFLTYFQNEAQLEKSRLLSDRFSAERPKGSFSTLEIQRTEQGDSAMYLCASSPPRRDRGLGGETQYFGPGTRLLVL.

V gene TRBV9 combines with J gene TRBJ2-2; 16 positions agree with TRBD2. V trimming: 4 bases; J trimming: 5 bases; junction bases outside the gene matches: 11. Per germline, CDR1 SGDLS and CDR2 YYNGEE. The CDR3 runs 19 residues. The CDR3 DNA follows: TGTGCCAGCAGCCCCCCGGGACTAGCGGGAGGGCCAGGGACCGGGGAGCTGTTTTTT. It codes for CASSPPGLAGGPGTGELFF.

This chain joins TRBV6-6 and TRBJ2-2; no definite D call. Germline lookup yields CDR1 MNHNY and CDR2 SVGAGI (reference sequence). V dropped 5 bases and J dropped 4 bases, with 8 bases sitting between them. The CDR3 sequence is 13 residues long. Here the CDR3 reads CASSKQSTGELFF. The CDR3 DNA sequence: TGTGCCAGCAGTAAACAGAGCACCGGGGAGCTGTTTTTT.

The chain uses TRBV30 and TRBJ2-3, with D unclear. Deletions cut 3 bases from V and 3 bases from J, with 13 bases between. Germline V CDR1 and CDR2: GTSNPN, SVGIG (reference sequence). The CDR3 extends over 14 amino acids. CDR3 in DNA: TGTGCCTGGAGCAACTGGGATCAAACAGATACGCAGTATTTT. Residues: CAWSNWDQTDTQYF.

The chain carries TRBV7-9 and TRBJ1-1; D unresolved. V was cut by 3 bases and J by 5 bases, with 10 bases left in between. There are 13 residues in the CDR3. CDR1 is SEHNR, CDR2 FQNEAQ, per germline (reference sequence). In DNA form, the CDR3 reads TGTGCCAGCAGCTTCGGGGTCGGGACTGAAGCTTTCTTT. Its protein is CASSFGVGTEAFF.

This rearrangement joins TRBV7-3 to TRBJ2-2, with D hard to call. There are 14 residues in the CDR3. CDR1 and CDR2 from the germline V gene are SGHTA and FQGTGA. V was clipped by 11 bases and J by 4 bases, with 17 bases between them. CDR3 region: CAGGRAASTGELFF. CDR3 bases: TGTGCCGGCGGACGGGCGGCTAGCACCGGGGAGCTGTTTTTT.

The chain uses TRBV5-1 and TRBJ1-1; D might be TRBD1 (5 bases). V shed 6 bases and J shed 0 bases, with 9 bases lying between them. The CDR3 totals 13 residues. Germline CDR1 is SGHRS and CDR2 is YFSETQ. The CDR3 DNA follows: TGCGCCAGCACCGGGGCAGTGAACACTGAAGCTTTCTTT. Protein sequence: CASTGAVNTEAFF.

The V gene is TRBV10-2, the J gene TRBJ1-5, with 7 bases that match TRBD1. The CDR3 is 14 amino acids. Trimming removed 6 bases from V and 5 bases from J; junction bases left unmatched: 7. Germline V gene lookup returns CDR1 WSHSY and CDR2 SAAADI. Here the CDR3 reads CASSQQGRHQPQHF. CDR3 nucleotide sequence: TGCGCCAGCAGCCAACAGGGGCGGCATCAGCCCCAGCATTTT.

This clone was seen once. The genes are TRBV10-3 and TRBJ2-1; 9 bases align to TRBD1. The V segment lost 7 bases and the J segment 5 bases; nucleotides outside the gene matches: 3. This CDR3 has 13 residues. Germline loops: CDR1 ENHRY, CDR2 SYGVKD. The CDR3 bases are TGTGCCATCACGCGGACAGGGGACAATGAGCAGTTCTTC. It encodes CAITRTGDNEQFF.

V and J are TRBV7-8 and TRBJ2-5; D not certain. The CDR3 is 10 residues long. The V and J ends lost 5 bases and 4 bases respectively, with 2 bases between them. Germline values: CDR1 SGHVS, CDR2 FQNEAQ. CDR3 bases: TGTGCCAGCAGCGGAGAGACCCAGTACTTC. Encoded protein: CASSGETQYF.

This sequence joins TRBV25-1 and TRBJ2-1, with D unresolved. The germline V and J ends were trimmed by 2 bases and 1 base, with 6 bases remaining between them. The germline gives CDR1 MGHDK, CDR2 SYGVNS. The CDR3 covers 14 residues. CDR3 DNA: TGTGCCAGCAGTGAAGAAGGGTCCTACAATGAGCAGTTCTTC. This encodes CASSEEGSYNEQFF.

The genes are TRBV5-1 and TRBJ2-3, with D unclear. Germline V lookup: CDR1 SGHRS, CDR2 YFSETQ. This CDR3 comprises 15 residues. With 1 base removed from V and 0 bases from J, the gap between germline ends came to 9 bases. Here the CDR3 DNA reads TGCGCCAGCAGCTTGATCCCGTCTAGCACAGATACGCAGTATTTT. Translation gives CASSLIPSSTDTQYF.

V and J are TRBV5-1 and TRBJ1-2, with D perhaps TRBD1 (6 bases). V shed 4 bases and J shed 13 bases, with 17 bases lying between them. Per germline, CDR1 SGHRS and CDR2 YFSETQ. The CDR3 sequence is 12 residues long. The CDR3 protein is CASSNPQGPCTF. The CDR3 region has the DNA TGCGCCAGCAGCAACCCACAGGGCCCCTGCACCTTC. Using reference TRBV5-1 and TRBJ1-2 for the parts outside the CDR3, the full variable domain is KAGVTQTPRYLIKTRGQQVTLSCSPISGHRSVSWYQQTPGQGLQFLFEYFSETQRNKGNFPGRFSGRQFSNSRSEMNVSTLELGDSALYLCASSNPQGPCTFGSGTRLTVV.

V is TRBV5-1 and J is TRBJ2-7, with D possibly TRBD2 on 6 matching bases. CDR1 is SGHRS and CDR2 is YFSETQ in the germline V gene. The CDR3 covers 14 residues. The germline V and J ends were trimmed by 6 bases and 1 base, with 14 bases remaining between them. This chain's CDR3 is CASTPSGTSYEQYF. DNA of the CDR3: TGCGCCAGCACCCCCTCCGGGACTTCCTACGAGCAGTACTTC.

J is TRBJ2-7 and V is TRBV6-1; D might be TRBD2 (5 bases). The V gene's germline CDR1 is MNHNS and CDR2 SASEGT. Deletions cut 0 bases from V and 3 bases from J, with 12 bases between. The CDR3 runs 15 residues. The CDR3 is CASSEARVGNYEQYF. The CDR3, as DNA: TGTGCCAGCAGTGAAGCGCGGGTAGGGAACTACGAGCAGTACTTC.

J is TRBJ1-2 and V is TRBV7-8; a weak D match, TRBD1 (6 bases). The CDR3 spans 13 residues. Germline CDR1 and CDR2: SGHVS and FQNEAQ. V was pared by 1 base and J by 3 bases, with 6 bases between. Here the CDR3 DNA reads TGTGCCAGCAGCTTAGACAGGGACTATGGCTACACCTTC. It specifies CASSLDRDYGYTF.

The chain has TRBV10-3 and TRBJ2-3; 13 bases fit TRBD2. Trimming took 2 bases from V and 7 from J; bases not matched to a gene: 3. CDR3 length equals 15 residues. Per germline, CDR1 ENHRY and CDR2 SYGVKD. The CDR3 DNA sequence: TGTGCCATCAGTGAGGGACTAGCGGGGGCTAATACGCAGTATTTT. Translation: CAISEGLAGANTQYF.

The chain combines TRBV6-5 with TRBJ1-5; D remains unclear. CDR1 is MNHEY and CDR2 is SVGAGI in the germline V gene. The CDR3 spans 15 residues. V lost 5 bases and J lost 2, with 13 bases in between. CDR3 DNA sequence: TGTGCCAGCAGTAAAGAGTTGAGTGGCAATCAGCCCCAGCATTTT. This codes for CASSKELSGNQPQHF.

This chain uses TRBV30 with TRBJ1-1; tentative D call: TRBD1 (6 bases). Germline V gene lookup returns CDR1 GTSNPN and CDR2 SVGIG (reference sequence). Trimming took off 5 bases at V and 10 bases at J, with 14 bases between the two ends. CDR3 length: 11 amino acids. The CDR3 bases are TGTGCCTGGGACCGGCAGGGGAGAGCTTTCTTT. This codes for CAWDRQGRAFF.

This rearrangement joins TRBV7-2 to TRBJ2-2; 9 bases fit TRBD1. The CDR3 runs 16 residues. CDR1 and CDR2 (germline): SGHTA, FQGNSA. The junction had 9 bases not matched to a gene; V was cut back by 5 bases and J by 5 bases. The CDR3 nucleotides read TGTGCCAGCAGCCTGGGTGGGACAGGGCTGACCGGGGAGCTGTTTTTT. This gives the protein CASSLGGTGLTGELFF. Supplemented by reference TRBV7-2 and TRBJ2-2, the full variable domain reads GAGVSQSPSNKVTEKGKDVELRCDPISGHTALYWYRQSLGQGLEFLIYFQGNSAPDKSGLPSDRFSAERTGGSVSTLTIQRTQQEDSAVYLCASSLGGTGLTGELFFGEGSRLTVL.

Note on this clone: The same CDR3 arises from other DNA sequences in this sample as well. The V and J genes are TRBV6-5 and TRBJ1-5; no reliable D call. The CDR3 runs to 13 residues. Germline-derived CDR1 and CDR2 are MNHEY and SVGAGI. Trimming stripped 6 bases from V and 1 base from J, with 7 bases between. CDR3: CASSPYSNQPQHF. CDR3 in DNA: TGTGCCAGCAGCCCCTACAGCAATCAGCCCCAGCATTTT.

The CDR3 nucleotides are TGTGCCAGCAGCTTGGCCCAAGATCAGCCCCAGCATTTT. Amino acids: CASSLAQDQPQHF. The J gene is TRBJ1-5, the V gene TRBV5-6; D is unresolved. V was clipped by 0 bases and J by 5 bases, with 6 bases between them. There are 13 residues in the CDR3. Germline assignment: CDR1 SGHDT and CDR2 YYEEEE. The entire variable domain, with the rest obtained from reference TRBV5-6 and TRBJ1-5, is as follows: DAGVTQSPTHLIKTRGQQVTLRCSPKSGHDTVSWYQQALGQGPQFIFQYYEEEERQRGNFPDRFSGHQFPNYSSELNVNALLLGDSALYLCASSLAQDQPQHFGDGTRLSIL.